These 26 T cell receptor beta chains share one sample of origin, sequenced in a study of T-cell memory formation after mild COVID-19. MiXCR, applied by TCRdb to the 5' RACE reads, yields one record per CDR3 protein. This table has roughly 130,000 distinct CDR3 sequences, over 15% appearing once. The material sequenced was PBMCs or a T cell subset sorted from them (not recorded which). The receptors were sampled from a man younger than 35 who had mild COVID-19 (a few samples of this study predate the infection). Cell type and time point are not known.

DNA of the CDR3: TGTGCCAGCAGCTCCTCCGGCCTGGTTGAGCAGTTCTTC. Translating it yields CASSSSGLVEQFF. The chain employs TRBV7-2 and TRBJ2-1, with D uncertain. V lost 4 bases and J 9 bases, leaving 13 bases between the germline ends. CDR3 length: 13 amino acids. CDR1 is SGHTA, CDR2 FQGNSA, per germline.

This clonotype was counted only a few times. The chain's CDR3 is CASSYRATYNEQFF. CDR3 nucleotides: TGTGCCAGCAGTTACAGGGCCACCTACAATGAGCAGTTCTTC. This chain connects TRBV6-6 to TRBJ2-1, with D hard to call. Germline V CDR1 and CDR2: MNHNY, SVGAGI (reference sequence). The CDR3 consists of 14 residues. V was pared by 2 bases and J by 2 bases, with 7 bases between.

The table lists this clonotype with a few counts. The chain has TRBV20-1 and TRBJ2-3; either TRBD1 or TRBD2 may supply D (5 bases each). There are 14 residues in the CDR3. Germline V gives CDR1 DFQATT, CDR2 SNEGSKA (reference sequence). V was pared by 3 bases and J by 0 bases, with 10 bases between. CDR3: CSASGGDSTDTQYF. Here the CDR3 DNA reads TGCAGTGCTAGTGGGGGAGATAGCACAGATACGCAGTATTTT.

The table lists this clonotype with a few counts. This sequence joins TRBV19 and TRBJ1-1; possible D gene TRBD1, 5 bases. This CDR3 contains 15 residues. The V and J ends lost 4 bases and 1 base respectively, with 13 bases between them. Germline lookup yields CDR1 LNHDA and CDR2 SQIVND (reference sequence). The CDR3 region has the DNA TGTGCCAGTAGTAACTCCGGGACGGCGAACACTGAAGCTTTCTTT. Its translation is CASSNSGTANTEAFF.

V gene TRBV4-3 combines with J gene TRBJ2-1; 10 bases are shared with TRBD1. The germline CDR1 and CDR2 sequences are LGHNA and YSLEER. This CDR3 has 16 amino acids. Unmatched junction bases numbered 9, after V lost 6 bases and J lost 4 bases. The CDR3 sequence is CASRRQGQGRYNEQFF. CDR3 nucleotide sequence: TGCGCCAGCAGACGCCAGGGACAGGGGCGTTACAATGAGCAGTTCTTC.

The rearrangement joins TRBV6-2 or TRBV6-3 to TRBJ2-7; D not certain. The CDR3 spans 13 residues. Germline CDR1 and CDR2: MNHEY and SVGEGT. The V end lost 3 bases, the J end lost 0 bases, and 6 bases lay between the germline ends. Written as DNA, the CDR3 is TGTGCCAGCAGTTATAAGAGCTCCTACGAGCAGTACTTC. Residues: CASSYKSSYEQYF.

In nucleotides, the CDR3 is TGTGCCAGCTCAATTTCGGGGACAGGGCTCTACGAGCAGTACTTC. Translating gives CASSISGTGLYEQYF. V usage is TRBV6-5 and J usage is TRBJ2-7; TRBD1 agrees at 9 bases. Germline V gene data show CDR1 as MNHEY and CDR2 as SVGAGI. V lost 8 bases to trimming and J lost 3 bases; unmatched junction nucleotides: 11. The CDR3 spans 15 residues.

This clonotype has ten or more counts. This chain joins TRBV12-3 or TRBV12-4 and TRBJ2-5; 10 bases align to TRBD2. J was trimmed by 2 bases and V by 3 bases; bases with no gene match: 6. The CDR3 is 16 residues long. The CDR3 loop reads CASSFGLAGVQETQYF. For the CDR3, the DNA is TGTGCCAGCAGTTTCGGGCTAGCGGGGGTTCAAGAGACCCAGTACTTC.

The chain combines TRBV20-1 with TRBJ2-5; D is ambiguous. From germline, CDR1 is DFQATT and CDR2 SNEGSKA (reference sequence). This CDR3 spans 12 amino acids. V was cut by 6 bases and J by 5 bases, with 13 bases left in between. CDR3 DNA sequence: TGCAGTGCAGTGGGATCGGAGGAGACCCAGTACTTC. Translated, it gives CSAVGSEETQYF.

This clonotype was seen a few times. This chain connects TRBV7-2 to TRBJ2-3, with D perhaps matching TRBD1 (6 bases). CDR1 and CDR2 from the germline V gene are SGHTA and FQGNSA. This CDR3 contains 14 residues. Deletions cut 6 bases from V and 2 bases from J, with 12 bases between. The CDR3 spells CASSSWGPTDTQYF. The CDR3 region has the DNA TGTGCCAGCAGTTCTTGGGGGCCCACAGATACGCAGTATTTT.

This clonotype was detected only a few times. The chain joins TRBV15 to TRBJ2-3, with 7 bases aligning to TRBD1. Losses at the gene ends were 8 bases for V and 7 bases for J; bases not matched to a gene: 12. Germline CDR1 is LNHNV and CDR2 is YYDKDF (reference sequence). The CDR3 extends over 14 amino acids. DNA of the CDR3: TGTGCCACCGCAGGGGGTGGACCTCAGAATACGCAGTATTTT. The encoded protein is CATAGGGPQNTQYF.

V and J are TRBV20-1 and TRBJ2-7; 7 bases are a match to TRBD1. V lost 6 bases, J lost 1 base, and 9 bases stayed unmatched. Germline CDR1 DFQATT, CDR2 SNEGSKA (reference sequence). The CDR3 runs to 14 residues. The CDR3 protein is CSARPWDRSYEQYF. DNA of the CDR3: TGCAGTGCCCGGCCTTGGGACAGATCCTACGAGCAGTACTTC.

This clonotype has a handful of counts. This chain joins TRBV11-2 and TRBJ2-5; no reliable D call. CDR3 length: 15 residues. Trimming stripped 5 bases from V and 3 bases from J, with 16 bases between. From germline, CDR1 is SGHAT and CDR2 FQNNGV. The CDR3 here is CASSLLGWGEETQYF. Here the CDR3 DNA reads TGTGCCAGCAGCCTCTTGGGGTGGGGTGAAGAGACCCAGTACTTC.

The chain uses TRBV5-1 and TRBJ2-6; D is tentatively TRBD1 or TRBD2 (5 bases each). Trimming left V 0 bases short and J 4 bases short, with 11 bases between. The V gene's germline CDR1 is SGHRS and CDR2 YFSETQ. This CDR3 has 16 amino acids. The CDR3 protein is CASSLVAGSGANVLTF. In nucleotides, the CDR3 is TGCGCCAGCAGCTTGGTGGCAGGGAGCGGGGCCAACGTCCTGACTTTC.

The chain joins TRBV6-6 to TRBJ1-1, with a tentative D call TRBD1 (6 bases). CDR3 length: 15 residues. Trimming removed 2 bases at V and 7 bases at J, with 17 bases between. Germline values: CDR1 MNHNY, CDR2 SVGAGI (reference sequence). Here the CDR3 DNA reads TGTGCCAGCAGTTACCCGAACGGGGGCGCTGATGAAGCTTTCTTT. Translation gives CASSYPNGGADEAFF.

The chain links TRBV4-2 to TRBJ2-5; TRBD1 agrees at 8 bases. Germline V gene lookup returns CDR1 LGHNA and CDR2 YNFKEQ. The CDR3 consists of 16 residues. The J segment lost 5 bases and the V segment lost 1 base, leaving 9 bases of the junction unmatched. The CDR3 loop is CASSQGGQGAGETQYF. The DNA for the CDR3 is TGTGCCAGCAGCCAAGGGGGCCAGGGGGCAGGGGAGACCCAGTACTTC.

The rearrangement links TRBV21-1 to TRBJ2-4; the listed D gene, TRBD2, was not tested against the DNA. TRBV21-1 corresponds to a pseudogene. The CDR3 extends over 15 amino acids. The chain's CDR3 is CASSKCSEEANIQYF. In DNA form, the CDR3 reads TGTGCCAGCAGCAAATGTTCTGAGGAGGCCAACATTCAGTACTTC.

This clonotype was picked up a small number of times. V is TRBV24-1 and J is TRBJ2-3, with D possibly called TRBD1 or TRBD2 (5 bases each). CDR1 and CDR2 (germline): KGHDR, SFDVKD. V lost 2 bases and J lost 0, with 11 bases in between. CDR3 size: 16 residues. The CDR3, as DNA: TGTGCCACCAGTGATTCCGGGACGGCTAGCACAGATACGCAGTATTTT. This translates into CATSDSGTASTDTQYF.

The chain is built from TRBV12-3 or TRBV12-4 and TRBJ1-2; D gene uncertain. V shed 6 bases and J shed 8 bases, with 16 bases lying between them. This CDR3 spans 13 amino acids. The CDR3 is CASRLGGVPGYTF. DNA for the CDR3: TGTGCCAGCAGACTCGGCGGGGTACCAGGCTACACCTTC.

The CDR3 is CASSLRANQPQHF. CDR3 nucleotide sequence: TGTGCCAGCAGTTTGAGGGCTAATCAGCCCCAGCATTTT. This chain connects TRBV6-5 to TRBJ1-5; no firm D call. The ends were cut back, 4 bases at V and 4 bases at J, with 8 bases in the middle. Germline V CDR1 and CDR2: MNHEY, SVGAGI. The CDR3 covers 13 residues.

This clonotype was detected many times. The J gene is TRBJ2-1, the V gene TRBV5-1; 7 bases map to TRBD2. Unmatched junction bases numbered 9, after V lost 4 bases and J lost 2 bases. CDR3 length: 16 residues. Per the germline V gene, CDR1 is SGHRS and CDR2 is YFSETQ. This CDR3 is CASSPAGVGPYNEQFF. The CDR3 nucleotides read TGCGCCAGCAGCCCCGCGGGGGTAGGGCCCTACAATGAGCAGTTCTTC.

The genes are TRBV18 and TRBJ1-2; no clear D. V shed 2 bases and J shed 0 bases, with 4 bases lying between them. This CDR3 region has 13 residues. CDR1 is KGHSH, CDR2 LQKENI, per germline. CDR3 DNA: TGTGCCAGCTCACCAGGTTCTAACTATGGCTACACCTTC. The encoded protein is CASSPGSNYGYTF.

The chain has TRBV12-3 or TRBV12-4 and TRBJ1-2; the match to TRBD1 covers 7 bases. After removal of 5 bases from V and 8 bases from J, the junction contained 5 bases not matched to a gene. The CDR3 is made up of 12 amino acids. CDR3 amino acids: CASSRQGLGYTF. The CDR3 nucleotides are TGTGCCAGCAGTAGACAGGGTCTGGGCTACACCTTC.

This clonotype has just a few counts. The V call is TRBV21-1, the J call TRBJ2-1. TRBV21-1 has pseudogene status. This CDR3 is 14 amino acids long. This CDR3 reads CASSKTAVSNEQFF. In nucleotides, the CDR3 is TGTGCCAGCAGCAAGACGGCTGTTAGTAATGAGCAGTTCTTC.

This clonotype was counted a few times. The V gene is TRBV3-1, the J gene TRBJ1-6; tentative D call: TRBD1 (6 bases). Germline lookup yields CDR1 LGHDT and CDR2 YNNKEL (reference sequence). This CDR3 comprises 16 residues. V lost 5 bases, J lost 6 bases, and 17 bases lay in between. The CDR3 protein is CASSSWGGQPNSPLHF. In nucleotides, the CDR3 is TGTGCCAGCAGCTCGTGGGGGGGACAACCTAATTCACCCCTCCACTTT. Combining the CDR3 with reference TRBV3-1 and TRBJ1-6 gives the whole variable domain DTAVSQTPKYLVTQMGNDKSIKCEQNLGHDTMYWYKQDSKKFLKIMFSYNNKELIINETVPNRFSPKSPDKAHLNLHINSLELGDSAVYFCASSSWGGQPNSPLHFGNGTRLTVT.

This clonotype was found a few times. V is TRBV20-1 and J is TRBJ2-3; a weak D match, TRBD2 (5 bases). Germline V CDR1 and CDR2: DFQATT, SNEGSKA (reference sequence). The V end was cut by 6 bases, the J end by 2 bases, with 15 bases between. This CDR3 spans 14 amino acids. The CDR3 protein is CSAQGGISTDTQYF. The CDR3 nucleotides read TGCAGTGCCCAAGGAGGAATTTCCACAGATACGCAGTATTTT.